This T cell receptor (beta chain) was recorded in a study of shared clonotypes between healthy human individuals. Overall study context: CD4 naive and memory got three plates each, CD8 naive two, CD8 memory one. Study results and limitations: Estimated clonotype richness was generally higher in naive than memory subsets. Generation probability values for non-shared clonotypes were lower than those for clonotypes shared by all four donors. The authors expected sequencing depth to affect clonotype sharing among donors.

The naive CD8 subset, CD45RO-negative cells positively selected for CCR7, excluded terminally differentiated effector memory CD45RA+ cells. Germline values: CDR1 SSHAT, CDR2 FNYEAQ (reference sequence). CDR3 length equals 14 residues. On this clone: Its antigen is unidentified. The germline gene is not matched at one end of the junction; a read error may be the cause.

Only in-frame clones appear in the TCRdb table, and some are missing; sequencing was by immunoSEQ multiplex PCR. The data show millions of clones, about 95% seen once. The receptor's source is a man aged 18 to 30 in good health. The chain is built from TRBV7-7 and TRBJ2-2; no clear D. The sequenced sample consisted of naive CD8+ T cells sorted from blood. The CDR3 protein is CASSSEVGTGELFF. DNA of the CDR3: TGTGCTAGCAGCTCCGAGGTTGGCACCGGGGAGCTGTTTTTT.